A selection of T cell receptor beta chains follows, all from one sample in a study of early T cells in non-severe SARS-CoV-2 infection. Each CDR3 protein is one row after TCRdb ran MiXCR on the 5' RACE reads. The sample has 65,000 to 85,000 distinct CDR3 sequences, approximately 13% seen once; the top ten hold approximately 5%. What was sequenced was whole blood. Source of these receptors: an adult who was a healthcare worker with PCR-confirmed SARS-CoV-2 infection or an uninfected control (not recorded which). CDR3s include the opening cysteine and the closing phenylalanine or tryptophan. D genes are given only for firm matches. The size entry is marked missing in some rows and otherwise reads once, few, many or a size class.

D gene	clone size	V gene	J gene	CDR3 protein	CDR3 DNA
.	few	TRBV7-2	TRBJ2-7	CASSPNRDEQYF	TGTGCCAGCAGCCCAAACAGGGACGAGCAGTACTTC
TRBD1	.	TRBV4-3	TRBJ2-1	CASSPRTGVSNEQFF	TGCGCCAGCAGCCCGCGGACAGGGGTTAGCAATGAGCAGTTCTTC
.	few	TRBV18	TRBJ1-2	CASSDGRNYGYTF	TGTGCCAGCTCAGATGGCAGGAACTATGGCTACACCTTC
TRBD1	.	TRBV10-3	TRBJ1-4	CAIRARDRRTNEKLFF	TGTGCCATCAGAGCCCGGGACAGGAGAACTAATGAAAAACTGTTTTTT
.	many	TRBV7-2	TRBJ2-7	CASSLDNLPGQTTYEQYF	TGTGCCAGCAGCTTAGACAACCTCCCGGGACAAACGACCTACGAGCAGTACTTC
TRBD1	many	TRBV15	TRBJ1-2	CATRTGADPYGYTF	TGTGCCACCCGGACAGGGGCGGACCCCTATGGCTACACCTTC
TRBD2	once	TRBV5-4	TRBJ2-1	CASTLSGVSYNEQFF	TGTGCCAGCACCCTTAGCGGGGTGTCCTACAATGAGCAGTTCTTC
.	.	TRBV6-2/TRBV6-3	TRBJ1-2	CASSYAGTYGYTF	TGTGCCAGCAGTTACGCAGGTACCTATGGCTACACCTTC
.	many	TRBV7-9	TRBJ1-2	CASSVHGTYGYTF	TGTGCCAGCAGCGTTCACGGGACTTATGGCTACACCTTC
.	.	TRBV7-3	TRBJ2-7	CASSLNPGDEQYF	TGTGCCAGCAGCTTAAATCCGGGAGACGAGCAGTACTTC
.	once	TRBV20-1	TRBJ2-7	CSAQGGYQQYF	TGCAGTGCCCAAGGGGGTTACCAGCAGTACTTC
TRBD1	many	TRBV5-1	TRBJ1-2	CASSLEDRGRYGYTF	TGCGCCAGCAGCTTGGAAGACAGGGGTAGATATGGCTACACCTTC
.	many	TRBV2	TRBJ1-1	CASSLNTEAFF	TGTGCCAGCAGTCTGAACACTGAAGCTTTCTTT
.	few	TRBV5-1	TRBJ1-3	CASSLSGPNSGNTIYF	TGCGCCAGCAGCTTGTCGGGACCCAACTCTGGAAACACCATATATTTT
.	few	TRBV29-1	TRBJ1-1	CSVHRGEGEAFF	TGCAGCGTTCATCGCGGGGAGGGTGAAGCTTTCTTT
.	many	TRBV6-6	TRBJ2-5	CASSYTGMNQETQYF	TGTGCCAGCAGCTATACGGGCATGAACCAAGAGACCCAGTACTTC
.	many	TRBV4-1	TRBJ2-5	CASSQGERETQYF	TGCGCCAGCAGCCAAGGGGAACGGGAGACCCAGTACTTC
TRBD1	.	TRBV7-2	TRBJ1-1	CASSPRQGLYTEAFF	TGTGCCAGCAGCCCCAGACAGGGACTTTACACTGAAGCTTTCTTT
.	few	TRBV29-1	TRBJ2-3	CSVEFPDTQYF	TGCAGCGTTGAATTCCCAGATACGCAGTATTTT
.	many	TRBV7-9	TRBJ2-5	CASSVVSLEETQYF	TGTGCCAGCAGCGTTGTTTCTCTGGAAGAGACCCAGTACTTC
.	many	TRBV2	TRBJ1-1	CASRTPGPRGTEAFF	TGTGCCAGCAGAACCCCGGGCCCACGGGGCACTGAAGCTTTCTTT
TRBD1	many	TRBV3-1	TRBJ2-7	CASSHRDRAYEQYF	TGTGCCAGCAGCCATCGAGACAGGGCCTACGAGCAGTACTTC
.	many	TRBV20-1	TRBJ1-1	CSARDWSGVSTEAFF	TGCAGTGCTAGAGATTGGTCGGGGGTAAGCACTGAAGCTTTCTTT
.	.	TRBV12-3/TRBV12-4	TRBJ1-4	CASSFPPQGFEKLFF	TGTGCCAGCAGCTTTCCCCCCCAGGGGTTTGAAAAACTGTTTTTT
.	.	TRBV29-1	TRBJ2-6	CSALSGANVLTF	TGCAGCGCCCTCTCTGGGGCCAACGTCCTGACTTTC
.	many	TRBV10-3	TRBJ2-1	CAISEFDEQFF	TGTGCCATCAGTGAGTTCGATGAGCAGTTCTTC
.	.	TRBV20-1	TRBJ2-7	CSARGGQPSHQYF	TGCAGTGCGAGGGGGGGACAGCCGTCTCATCAGTACTTC
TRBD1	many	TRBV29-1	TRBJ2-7	CSVMTGTGGLYEQYF	TGCAGCGTGATGACCGGGACAGGGGGCCTCTACGAGCAGTACTTC
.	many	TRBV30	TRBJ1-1	CAWGNTEAFF	TGTGCCTGGGGAAACACTGAAGCTTTCTTT
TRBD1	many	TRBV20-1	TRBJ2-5	CSARGNGQGRGETQYF	TGCAGTGCTAGAGGGAACGGACAGGGGAGGGGAGAGACCCAGTACTTC
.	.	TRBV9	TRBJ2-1	CASSVELRAHNEQFF	TGTGCCAGCAGCGTCGAACTCCGGGCTCACAATGAGCAGTTCTTC
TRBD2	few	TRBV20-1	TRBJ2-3	CSAHDVSGADTDTQYF	TGCAGTGCCCACGATGTGAGCGGGGCCGACACAGATACGCAGTATTTT
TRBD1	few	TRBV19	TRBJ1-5	CASRADRGPVQPQHF	TGTGCCAGTAGGGCAGACAGGGGGCCGGTTCAGCCCCAGCATTTT
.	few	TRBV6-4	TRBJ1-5	CASSVWGSNQPQHF	TGTGCCAGCAGTGTTTGGGGGAGCAATCAGCCCCAGCATTTT
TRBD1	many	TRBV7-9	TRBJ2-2	CVSERDRDTGELFF	TGTGTCAGCGAACGGGACAGGGACACCGGGGAGCTGTTTTTT
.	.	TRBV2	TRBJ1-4	CASSESWRNEKLFF	TGTGCCAGCAGTGAATCGTGGCGTAATGAAAAACTGTTTTTT
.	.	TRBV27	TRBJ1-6	CASSGIRENSPLHF	TGTGCAAGTTCAGGCATCAGGGAGAATTCACCCCTCCACTTT
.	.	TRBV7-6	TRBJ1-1	CASSSLQGPTEAFF	TGTGCCAGCAGCTCCCTCCAGGGCCCCACTGAAGCTTTCTTT
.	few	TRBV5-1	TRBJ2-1	CASGERAESSYNEQFF	TGCGCCAGCGGCGAGAGGGCCGAAAGCTCCTACAATGAGCAGTTCTTC
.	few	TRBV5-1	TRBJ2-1	CASSPPLGGPVINEQFF	TGCGCCAGCAGCCCCCCACTGGGCGGCCCGGTGATAAATGAGCAGTTCTTC
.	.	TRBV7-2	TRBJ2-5	CASSLPNQETQYF	TGTGCCAGCAGCTTACCCAACCAAGAGACCCAGTACTTC
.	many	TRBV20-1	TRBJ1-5	CSARGSNQPQHF	TGCAGTGCTCGGGGGAGCAATCAGCCCCAGCATTTT
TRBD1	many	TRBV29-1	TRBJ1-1	CSVDNRGQTTEAFF	TGCAGCGTTGATAATAGGGGGCAGACCACTGAAGCTTTCTTT